Shown below are 11 T cell receptor beta chains from a single sample sequenced in a study of T cells in Graves' hyperthyroidism and ophthalmopathy (dated by TCRdb to between 2017 and 2020). Library construction relied on multiplex PCR. The data were produced on an Illumina HiSeq 2000. Amplification of TCR beta CDR3 regions was carried out from RNA transcripts. The first round of RT-PCR for the TCR CDR3 was performed with the HTBI primer set and the Qiagen OneStep RT-PCR kit. Using fastp trimming at Q25 and MiXCR clonotype assembly, TCRdb reanalyzed the public sequencing data and kept in-frame beta chains. Every distinct CDR3 protein forms one entry, paired with its most common genes and DNA. The sample table contains 490,000 or so distinct CDR3 sequences; only one count was recorded for about 20% of them. The ten most abundant clones make up about 49% of the sample. Sequencing input: blood. The receptors here all came from a woman in her 70s with Graves' ophthalmopathy.

This clonotype appeared many times. The genes are TRBV10-2 and TRBJ1-4; 8 bases align to TRBD1. Germline V gene sequence: CDR1 WSHSY, CDR2 SAAADI. V lost 3 bases and J lost 6; bases outside the gene matches: 6. This CDR3 region has 15 residues. CDR3 region: CASSDPDRVDEKLFF. As DNA, the CDR3 is TGCGCCAGCAGTGACCCGGACAGGGTAGATGAAAAACTGTTTTTT.

This clonotype was picked up many times. The V and J genes are TRBV27 and TRBJ1-5, with a tentative D call TRBD1 (5 bases). V lost 9 bases and J lost 9, with 15 bases in between. The CDR3 runs 12 residues. Germline assignment: CDR1 MNHEY and CDR2 SMNVEV (reference sequence). The CDR3 DNA reads as TGTGCCAGTAGGGACCCGGGACGGCCCCAGCATTTT. Translation: CASRDPGRPQHF.

This chain connects TRBV3-1 to TRBJ2-1, with a possible D match to TRBD1 (5 bases). The V gene's germline CDR1 is LGHDT and CDR2 YNNKEL (reference sequence). The CDR3 loop spans 13 amino acids. V lost 4 bases to trimming and J lost 12 bases, with 16 bases between them. CDR3 sequence (DNA): TGTGCCAGCAGCCCCGAGCTCCATCAGGGGCAGTTCTTC. The encoded protein is CASSPELHQGQFF.

This clonotype was recorded at least ten times. The chain recombines TRBV12-3 or TRBV12-4 with TRBJ2-1; weak D call: TRBD1 (5 bases). With 6 bases removed from V and 9 bases from J, the gap between germline ends came to 9 bases. The CDR3 loop spans 11 amino acids. CDR3 region: CASSLRGEQFF. Written as DNA, the CDR3 is TGTGCCAGCAGCCTTAGGGGTGAGCAGTTCTTC.

CDR3 sequence reads: CASSLWASGVNEQFF. The CDR3 nucleotides read TGTGCCAGCAGCTTATGGGCTAGCGGAGTCAATGAGCAGTTCTTC. The rearrangement uses TRBV7-2 and TRBJ2-1, with TRBD2 matching 7 bases. CDR1 and CDR2 from the germline V gene are SGHTA and FQGNSA. The CDR3 totals 15 residues. Trimming removed 2 bases from V and 6 bases from J; junction bases left unmatched: 7.

This clonotype was counted once. The chain couples TRBV9 to TRBJ1-2, with D possibly matching TRBD1 (6 bases). Trimming took 0 bases from V and 5 from J, leaving 11 bases between them. Germline CDR1 reads SGDLS; CDR2 reads YYNGEE. The CDR3 sequence is 14 residues long. The CDR3 reads CASSVDKGEYGYTF. CDR3 DNA: TGTGCCAGCAGCGTAGATAAGGGGGAGTATGGCTACACCTTC.

This clonotype was seen a handful of times. The genes are TRBV6-1 and TRBJ1-2; a possible D gene is TRBD1 (5 bases). Trimming took 0 bases from V and 2 from J, leaving 16 bases between them. The CDR3 extends over 17 amino acids. Per the germline V gene, CDR1 is MNHNS and CDR2 is SASEGT. In nucleotides, the CDR3 is TGTGCCAGCAGTGAAGCTATAGGGACCCAGGTGAACTATGGCTACACCTTC. Translation: CASSEAIGTQVNYGYTF.

The table lists this clonotype with many counts. The chain's CDR3 is CASSELEVFTDTQYF. The CDR3 coding sequence is TGTGCCAGCAGTGAATTAGAAGTTTTCACAGATACGCAGTATTTT. This rearrangement joins TRBV2 to TRBJ2-3; D remains ambiguous. Per germline, CDR1 SNHLY and CDR2 FYNNEI. The CDR3 has 15 amino acids. With 2 bases removed from V and 2 bases from J, the gap between germline ends came to 11 bases.

V and J are TRBV6-1 and TRBJ1-5, with 8 positions matching TRBD1. The CDR3 has 13 amino acids. The J segment lost 3 bases and the V segment lost 7 bases, leaving 2 bases of the junction unmatched. From germline, CDR1 is MNHNS and CDR2 SASEGT. The CDR3 bases are TGTGCCAGCAACAGGGGGAACAATCAGCCCCAGCATTTT. This translates into CASNRGNNQPQHF.

The chain recombines TRBV4-1 with TRBJ2-7; 12 nucleotides align to TRBD2. In germline, CDR1 is MGHRA, CDR2 YSYEKL. The CDR3 is 19 amino acids. V dropped 0 bases and J dropped 7; count of bases not matched to a gene: 16. The DNA for the CDR3 is TGCGCCAGCAGCCAAGATAGCCCCCTAGCGGGAGGGCCGTTCGGTGAGCAGTACTTC. It translates to CASSQDSPLAGGPFGEQYF.

This rearrangement joins TRBV4-1 to TRBJ1-1, with D possibly being TRBD1 (5 bases). Trimming took 2 bases from V and 5 from J, leaving 12 bases between them. The CDR3 is 14 residues long. Germline V lookup: CDR1 MGHRA, CDR2 YSYEKL. CDR3 loop: CASSQPRAGTEAFF. The CDR3 bases are TGCGCCAGCAGCCAACCTAGAGCAGGGACTGAAGCTTTCTTT.